This T cell receptor (beta chain) is from a study of cytotoxic CD8 clonotypes in ibrutinib-treated CLL. The CDR3 totals 16 residues. The J segment lost 9 bases and the V segment lost 7 bases, leaving 18 bases of the junction unmatched. The germline CDR1 and CDR2 sequences are MRHNA and SNTAGT. Depth targeted 1 in 200,000 to 1 in 1 million T cells, averaging approximately 9.3x coverage per clonotype. Only in-frame clones appear in the TCRdb table, and some are missing; sequencing was by immunoSEQ multiplex PCR. The sample gives 80,000 to 95,000 clones, roughly 77% of which show up once; 4.8% is in the top ten.

This clonotype was obtained from a human donor with chronic lymphocytic leukemia. This material consisted of PBMCs, taken after 12 months of ibrutinib treatment. This chain uses TRBV6-4 with TRBJ2-1, with 7 positions matching TRBD2. The CDR3 nucleotides are TGTGCCAGCACCCCCAGTCCGGCCCCGGGCGGGGGTGAGCAGTTCTTC. Its translation: CASTPSPAPGGGEQFF.